These 4 T cell receptor beta chains came from one sample sequenced in a study of tumor and adjacent non-tumor tissue in lung cancer. The template was RNA from unsorted bulk tissue. Three rounds of nested PCR, following a modified ARM-PCR protocol, produced the TCRbeta library. TCRdb re-called the multiplex PCR reads with MiXCR, one entry per CDR3 protein. The table includes some 71,000 distinct CDR3 sequences, roughly 72% detected once. Sequencing was carried out using lung tumor tissue. The receptor source for this set is a woman aged 40 to 50 with non-small cell lung cancer.

The gene calls are TRBV28 and TRBJ1-2; D might be TRBD1 (5 bases). V was clipped by 9 bases and J by 4 bases, with 6 bases between them. The germline gives CDR1 MDHEN, CDR2 SYDVKM. The CDR3 is 10 residues long. The CDR3 spells CASGGYGYTF. DNA for the CDR3: TGTGCCAGTGGGGGCTATGGCTACACCTTC.

On this clonotype itself: A junction end diverges from the germline sequence, so it may reflect a read error. The rearrangement links TRBV12-3 or TRBV12-4 to TRBJ2-1; tentatively, D is TRBD1 (6 bases). This CDR3 is 17 amino acids long. CDR3 sequence (DNA): TGTGACAGCAGTCCCCCCTTTGGCAGGGGCCTTTTCACAGAGCATCTCTTC. This gives the protein CDSSPPFGRGLFTEHLF.

On this clonotype: The junction shows a germline mismatch at one end, possibly a read error. DNA for the CDR3: TGCGCCATCAGCTTTAACAGGGATTTCGAGACACAGTACTTC. This codes for CAISFNRDFETQYF. This rearrangement joins TRBV5-1 to TRBJ2-5; perhaps TRBD1 as D (6 bases). This CDR3 is built from 14 residues. Germline V gives CDR1 SGHRS, CDR2 YFSETQ.

Details on this clonotype: A read error may account for a junction end that differs from germline. The chain is built from TRBV24-1 and TRBJ2-5; D gene unclear. The CDR3 covers 14 residues. CDR1 KGHDR and CDR2 SFDVKD come from the germline V gene. CDR3 residues: CAASEQRSQETQYF. CDR3 DNA: TGTGCCGCCAGTGAACAACGATCCCAAGAGACCCAGTACTTC.